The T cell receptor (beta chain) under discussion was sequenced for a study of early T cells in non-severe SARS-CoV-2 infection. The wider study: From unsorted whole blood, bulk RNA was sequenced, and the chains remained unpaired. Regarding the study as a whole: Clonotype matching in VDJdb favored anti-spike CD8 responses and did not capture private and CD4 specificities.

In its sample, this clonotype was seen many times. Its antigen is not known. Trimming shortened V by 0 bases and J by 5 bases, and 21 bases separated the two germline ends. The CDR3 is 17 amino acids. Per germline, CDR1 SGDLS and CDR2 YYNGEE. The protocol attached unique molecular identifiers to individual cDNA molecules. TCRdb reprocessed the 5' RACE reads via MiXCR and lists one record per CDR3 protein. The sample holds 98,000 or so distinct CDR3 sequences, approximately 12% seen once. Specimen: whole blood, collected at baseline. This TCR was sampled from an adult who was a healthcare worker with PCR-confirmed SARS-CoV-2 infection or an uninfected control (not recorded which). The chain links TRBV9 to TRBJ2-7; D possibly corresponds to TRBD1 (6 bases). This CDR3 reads CASSVDPTGLVRNEQYF. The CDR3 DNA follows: TGTGCCAGCAGCGTAGACCCCACAGGGTTGGTCCGAAACGAGCAGTACTTC. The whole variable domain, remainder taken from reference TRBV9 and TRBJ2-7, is DSGVTQTPKHLITATGQRVTLRCSPRSGDLSVYWYQQSLDQGLQFLIQYYNGEERAKGNILERFSAQQFPDLHSELNLSSLELGDSALYFCASSVDPTGLVRNEQYFGPGTRLTVT.